This is a list of T cell receptor beta chains from one sample in a study of CD8 T cells in ankylosing spondylitis. TCRdb re-called the 5' RACE reads through MiXCR, storing one row per CDR3 protein. The sample carries around 340,000 distinct CDR3 sequences, about 14% recorded once. The sample comprised blood, either unsorted or a sorted T cell fraction (not recorded which). All receptors derive from a male donor with ankylosing spondylitis or in good health (not recorded which). Both conserved end residues are part of each CDR3. The D gene is left open where the match is weak. Size values are once, few and many counts, or a class for expanded clones, and some rows have none.

v_gene: TRBV27
len: 15
j_gene: TRBJ1-1
abundance: few
d_gene: TRBD1
CDR3nt: TGTGCCAGCAGTTCGTTACAGGGGGCGAACACTGAAGCTTTCTTT
CDR3aa: CASSSLQGANTEAFF

v_gene: TRBV27
len: 14
j_gene: TRBJ2-7
abundance: .
d_gene: TRBD1
CDR3nt: TGTGCCAGCAGTTCCGGGACAGGGGAATACGAGCAGTACTTC
CDR3aa: CASSSGTGEYEQYF

v_gene: TRBV6-1
len: 14
j_gene: TRBJ1-2
abundance: .
d_gene: .
CDR3nt: TGTGCCAGCAGGATGGGGGGGCAAGGCTATGGCTACACCTTC
CDR3aa: CASRMGGQGYGYTF

v_gene: TRBV6-2/TRBV6-3
len: 14
j_gene: TRBJ2-7
abundance: few
d_gene: TRBD2
CDR3nt: TGTGCCAGCAGTTCTAGCGGGAGGTGGAACGAGCAGTACTTC
CDR3aa: CASSSSGRWNEQYF

v_gene: TRBV5-5
len: 14
j_gene: TRBJ2-2
abundance: few
d_gene: .
CDR3nt: TGTGCCAGCAGCTTGAGTCCCGGGTCGGGGGAGCTGTTTTTT
CDR3aa: CASSLSPGSGELFF

v_gene: TRBV5-1
len: 15
j_gene: TRBJ1-1
abundance: few
d_gene: .
CDR3nt: TGCGCCAGCAGCCCGGCGGACAGCTTGAACACTGAAGCTTTCTTT
CDR3aa: CASSPADSLNTEAFF

v_gene: TRBV4-1
len: 17
j_gene: TRBJ2-2
abundance: few
d_gene: .
CDR3nt: TGCGCCAGCAGCCAAGATCTGGAAGGGGGTAACACCGGGGAGCTGTTTTTT
CDR3aa: CASSQDLEGGNTGELFF

v_gene: TRBV2
len: 13
j_gene: TRBJ1-4
abundance: many
d_gene: .
CDR3nt: TGTGCCAGCAGTACACGCATCAATGAAAAACTGTTTTTT
CDR3aa: CASSTRINEKLFF

v_gene: TRBV18
len: 13
j_gene: TRBJ2-5
abundance: .
d_gene: .
CDR3nt: TGTGCCAGCTCACCCGGGACGAGGGAGACCCAGTACTTC
CDR3aa: CASSPGTRETQYF

v_gene: TRBV29-1
len: 12
j_gene: TRBJ1-2
abundance: .
d_gene: .
CDR3nt: TGCAGCGTTGGCGGGGGGAGATATGGCTACACCTTC
CDR3aa: CSVGGGRYGYTF

v_gene: TRBV30
len: 13
j_gene: TRBJ1-2
abundance: few
d_gene: .
CDR3nt: TGTGCCTGGAGTGTGAGAGCTGCCTATGGCTACACCTTC
CDR3aa: CAWSVRAAYGYTF

v_gene: TRBV10-2
len: 16
j_gene: TRBJ2-3
abundance: few
d_gene: TRBD2
CDR3nt: TGCGCCAGCAGGGGAGTGGCTAGACTAGCCACAGATACGCAGTATTTT
CDR3aa: CASRGVARLATDTQYF

v_gene: TRBV6-1
len: 13
j_gene: TRBJ1-1
abundance: .
d_gene: .
CDR3nt: TGTGCCAGCAGTGAGATGTTTTCGGCTGAAGCTTTCTTT
CDR3aa: CASSEMFSAEAFF

v_gene: TRBV19
len: 12
j_gene: TRBJ2-3
abundance: .
d_gene: .
CDR3nt: TGTGCCAGTATGGGCTACCAAGATACGCAGTATTTT
CDR3aa: CASMGYQDTQYF

v_gene: TRBV3-1
len: 15
j_gene: TRBJ1-6
abundance: few
d_gene: TRBD1
CDR3nt: TGTGCCAGCAGCCCGCTGGACAGGGTATATTCACCCCTCCACTTT
CDR3aa: CASSPLDRVYSPLHF

v_gene: TRBV6-1
len: 16
j_gene: TRBJ2-1
abundance: .
d_gene: .
CDR3nt: TGTGCCAGCAGTGAAGCCTCCGCGAATCTCTACAATGAGCAGTTCTTC
CDR3aa: CASSEASANLYNEQFF

v_gene: TRBV4-1
len: 16
j_gene: TRBJ2-7
abundance: .
d_gene: .
CDR3nt: TGCGCCAGCAGCCGACTGGCCACACAGGCCTCCTACGAGCAGTACTTC
CDR3aa: CASSRLATQASYEQYF

v_gene: TRBV5-1
len: 19
j_gene: TRBJ2-2
abundance: .
d_gene: TRBD2
CDR3nt: TGCGCCAGCAGCCCCGAGGGACTAGCGGGGGGATATTTCACCGGGGAGCTGTTTTTT
CDR3aa: CASSPEGLAGGYFTGELFF

v_gene: TRBV5-1
len: 13
j_gene: TRBJ2-5
abundance: many
d_gene: .
CDR3nt: TGCGCCAGCAGCTTATCTGCTCGGGAGACCCAGTACTTC
CDR3aa: CASSLSARETQYF

v_gene: TRBV6-1
len: 14
j_gene: TRBJ2-4
abundance: .
d_gene: .
CDR3nt: TGTGCCAGCAGTATCAGGGATGGCAAAAACATTCAGTACTTC
CDR3aa: CASSIRDGKNIQYF

v_gene: TRBV3-1
len: 18
j_gene: TRBJ1-3
abundance: once
d_gene: .
CDR3nt: TGTGCCAGCAGCCAAGAAGAAGGCTGGGGGCTGTTGGGAAACACCATATATTTT
CDR3aa: CASSQEEGWGLLGNTIYF

v_gene: TRBV5-1
len: 15
j_gene: TRBJ2-3
abundance: .
d_gene: TRBD1
CDR3nt: TGCGCCAGCAGGCTACAGGACAGGGCCTCAGATACGCAGTATTTT
CDR3aa: CASRLQDRASDTQYF

v_gene: TRBV20-1
len: 12
j_gene: TRBJ1-1
abundance: many
d_gene: .
CDR3nt: TGCAGTGCTAGAGAGGGGGACCCTGAAGCTTTCTTT
CDR3aa: CSAREGDPEAFF

v_gene: TRBV27
len: 18
j_gene: TRBJ2-2
abundance: .
d_gene: TRBD1
CDR3nt: TGTGCCAGCAGTTGGCTAGGACAGGGATTGTCGAGGACCGGGGAGCTGTTTTTT
CDR3aa: CASSWLGQGLSRTGELFF

v_gene: TRBV5-1
len: 14
j_gene: TRBJ2-7
abundance: many
d_gene: TRBD1
CDR3nt: TGCGCCAGCAGCTGGAACAGGGGCCCCTACGAGCAGTACTTC
CDR3aa: CASSWNRGPYEQYF

v_gene: TRBV10-3
len: 12
j_gene: TRBJ2-1
abundance: many
d_gene: .
CDR3nt: TGTGCCATCAGTGAAGGGGCGGTTGGGCCGTTCTTC
CDR3aa: CAISEGAVGPFF

v_gene: TRBV10-2
len: 16
j_gene: TRBJ2-2
abundance: few
d_gene: TRBD2
CDR3nt: TGCGCCAGCAACTCAGGACTAGCGGACTACACCGGGGAGCTGTTTTTT
CDR3aa: CASNSGLADYTGELFF

v_gene: TRBV4-2
len: 14
j_gene: TRBJ2-2
abundance: .
d_gene: .
CDR3nt: TGTGCCAGCAGCCGGACAGATCACACCGTGGAGCTGTTTTTT
CDR3aa: CASSRTDHTVELFF

v_gene: TRBV3-1
len: 15
j_gene: TRBJ1-6
abundance: many
d_gene: TRBD1
CDR3nt: TGTGCCAGCAGCCAGTGGGACAGGGCTAATTCACCCCTCCACTTT
CDR3aa: CASSQWDRANSPLHF

v_gene: TRBV6-1
len: 14
j_gene: TRBJ2-7
abundance: few
d_gene: TRBD2
CDR3nt: TGTGCCAGCAGCCCGACTAGCGGGTCGTACGAGCAGTACTTC
CDR3aa: CASSPTSGSYEQYF

v_gene: TRBV10-3
len: 16
j_gene: TRBJ1-6
abundance: .
d_gene: .
CDR3nt: TGTGCCATCAGTGAAAGGCAGAGCTCCTATAATTCACCCCTCCACTTT
CDR3aa: CAISERQSSYNSPLHF

v_gene: TRBV30
len: 15
j_gene: TRBJ2-3
abundance: .
d_gene: .
CDR3nt: TGTGCCCGGAGTTGGTCGGGGCTCTCCACAGATACGCAGTATTTT
CDR3aa: CARSWSGLSTDTQYF

v_gene: TRBV11-2
len: 12
j_gene: TRBJ2-3
abundance: many
d_gene: .
CDR3nt: TGTGCCAGCAGCCCTAGCACAGATACGCAGTATTTT
CDR3aa: CASSPSTDTQYF

v_gene: TRBV20-1
len: 14
j_gene: TRBJ1-1
abundance: few
d_gene: TRBD1
CDR3nt: TGCAGTGCTCAGCGACAGGGGGCCAACACTGAAGCTTTCTTT
CDR3aa: CSAQRQGANTEAFF

v_gene: TRBV12-3/TRBV12-4
len: 17
j_gene: TRBJ2-3
abundance: few
d_gene: .
CDR3nt: TGTGCCAGCACCCGAAGGAGCCGGTCTAGGCTCACAGATACGCAGTATTTT
CDR3aa: CASTRRSRSRLTDTQYF

v_gene: TRBV5-5
len: 16
j_gene: TRBJ2-7
abundance: few
d_gene: .
CDR3nt: TGTGCCAGCAGTTTTGGACCGGGCCGGGGTTCCTACGAGCAGTACTTC
CDR3aa: CASSFGPGRGSYEQYF

v_gene: TRBV27
len: 13
j_gene: TRBJ2-3
abundance: few
d_gene: .
CDR3nt: TGTGCCTCTCGGCAGGGAGGCACAGATACGCAGTATTTT
CDR3aa: CASRQGGTDTQYF

v_gene: TRBV27
len: 17
j_gene: TRBJ1-2
abundance: few
d_gene: TRBD1
CDR3nt: TGTGCCAGCAGTTTATCGATTGGGACAGCCGACCGCTATGGCTACACCTTC
CDR3aa: CASSLSIGTADRYGYTF

v_gene: TRBV20-1
len: 13
j_gene: TRBJ2-5
abundance: .
d_gene: .
CDR3nt: TGCAGTGCCGCCCGGACTACCCAAGAGACCCAGTACTTC
CDR3aa: CSAARTTQETQYF

v_gene: TRBV20-1
len: 14
j_gene: TRBJ2-5
abundance: .
d_gene: .
CDR3nt: TGCAGTGCTAGAGGGACTCCCGGCCAAGAGACCCAGTACTTC
CDR3aa: CSARGTPGQETQYF

v_gene: TRBV6-6
len: 11
j_gene: TRBJ1-1
abundance: few
d_gene: .
CDR3nt: TGTGCCAGCAGTTACAACGCTGAAGCTTTCTTT
CDR3aa: CASSYNAEAFF

v_gene: TRBV4-1
len: 16
j_gene: TRBJ2-1
abundance: few
d_gene: TRBD2
CDR3nt: TGCGCCAGCAGCCCAGGGTTAGCGGGATCTGAAAATGAGCAGTTCTTC
CDR3aa: CASSPGLAGSENEQFF

v_gene: TRBV20-1
len: 16
j_gene: TRBJ2-3
abundance: .
d_gene: TRBD2
CDR3nt: TGCAGTGCTAGTTCCTTAAGCGGGGGGAGTCCAGATACGCAGTATTTT
CDR3aa: CSASSLSGGSPDTQYF

v_gene: TRBV7-2
len: 15
j_gene: TRBJ2-3
abundance: many
d_gene: .
CDR3nt: TGTGCCAGCAGCTTAGTGGGCGGTAGCACAGATACGCAGTATTTT
CDR3aa: CASSLVGGSTDTQYF

v_gene: TRBV20-1
len: 12
j_gene: TRBJ1-2
abundance: .
d_gene: TRBD1
CDR3nt: TGCAGGGCTCCGGGACAGAACTATGGCTACACCTTC
CDR3aa: CRAPGQNYGYTF

v_gene: TRBV5-6
len: 14
j_gene: TRBJ2-3
abundance: .
d_gene: .
CDR3nt: TGTGCCAGCAAAGGAAGGCCGAGCACAGATACGCAGTATTTT
CDR3aa: CASKGRPSTDTQYF

v_gene: TRBV12-3/TRBV12-4
len: 16
j_gene: TRBJ2-6
abundance: .
d_gene: TRBD1
CDR3nt: TGTGCCAGCAGTCGACAGGGTTCTACTGGGGCCAACGTCCTGACTTTC
CDR3aa: CASSRQGSTGANVLTF

v_gene: TRBV3-1
len: 14
j_gene: TRBJ1-1
abundance: few
d_gene: .
CDR3nt: TGTGCCAGCAGCCATCTAGGGGAGAACACTGAAGCTTTCTTT
CDR3aa: CASSHLGENTEAFF

v_gene: TRBV7-9
len: 16
j_gene: TRBJ1-1
abundance: .
d_gene: TRBD1
CDR3nt: TGTGCCAGCAGCTTAACAGGGGGCGCGGGGTACACTGAAGCTTTCTTT
CDR3aa: CASSLTGGAGYTEAFF

v_gene: TRBV5-1
len: 16
j_gene: TRBJ2-3
abundance: many
d_gene: TRBD1
CDR3nt: TGCGCCAGCAGCTTGTCATGGACAGGGGGGACAGATACGCAGTATTTT
CDR3aa: CASSLSWTGGTDTQYF

v_gene: TRBV7-6
len: 14
j_gene: TRBJ2-2
abundance: .
d_gene: .
CDR3nt: TGTGCCAGCAGCCCGCGACGGGACACCGGGGAGCTGTTTTTT
CDR3aa: CASSPRRDTGELFF

v_gene: TRBV2
len: 13
j_gene: TRBJ1-1
abundance: many
d_gene: .
CDR3nt: TGTGCCAGCAGGCCCGAGGGGAACACTGAAGCTTTCTTT
CDR3aa: CASRPEGNTEAFF

v_gene: TRBV4-2
len: 14
j_gene: TRBJ2-3
abundance: few
d_gene: .
CDR3nt: TGTGCCAGCAGCCAAGAAAACCTGTTGGGTACGCAGTATTTT
CDR3aa: CASSQENLLGTQYF

v_gene: TRBV29-1
len: 13
j_gene: TRBJ2-5
abundance: few
d_gene: TRBD2
CDR3nt: TGCAGCGTTGGAGGAGGGAGGGGAGAGACCCAGTACTTC
CDR3aa: CSVGGGRGETQYF

v_gene: TRBV25-1
len: 15
j_gene: TRBJ1-1
abundance: many
d_gene: .
CDR3nt: TGTGCCAGCAGTGAATCCGTGATTACGAACACTGAAGCTTTCTTT
CDR3aa: CASSESVITNTEAFF

v_gene: TRBV28
len: 11
j_gene: TRBJ2-7
abundance: few
d_gene: .
CDR3nt: TGTGCCAGCAGTTTAAATACCGCCGGGTACTTC
CDR3aa: CASSLNTAGYF

v_gene: TRBV14
len: 14
j_gene: TRBJ2-7
abundance: .
d_gene: TRBD1
CDR3nt: TGTGCCAGCAGCCCTGGGACAGGAATCCACGAGCAGTACTTC
CDR3aa: CASSPGTGIHEQYF

v_gene: TRBV6-2/TRBV6-3
len: 11
j_gene: TRBJ2-1
abundance: .
d_gene: .
CDR3nt: TGTGCCAGCAGTTACGACAATGAGCAGTTCTTC
CDR3aa: CASSYDNEQFF

v_gene: TRBV6-5
len: 18
j_gene: TRBJ2-3
abundance: .
d_gene: TRBD2
CDR3nt: TGTGCCAGCAGTTACTCTTTAGGAGCGGGGGGCTCCACAGATACGCAGTATTTT
CDR3aa: CASSYSLGAGGSTDTQYF

v_gene: TRBV20-1
len: 12
j_gene: TRBJ1-6
abundance: .
d_gene: .
CDR3nt: TGCAGTGCTAGGACCACAGGCCCACCCCTCCACTTT
CDR3aa: CSARTTGPPLHF